This T cell receptor beta chain was identified in a study of regulatory T cells in long-lasting Graves disease. In its sample, this clonotype was seen a few times. Time point given: newly diagnosed GD, antithyroid drugs for less than 3 months. PBMC-extracted RNA yielded the TCR library. This CDR3 comprises 13 residues. Germline-derived CDR1 and CDR2 are SNHLY and FYNNEI. V was clipped by 7 bases and J by 5 bases, with 14 bases between them. Arm-PCR with iRepertoire HTBI primers amplified the CDR3 regions for these TCR beta libraries. TCRdb called the multiplex PCR reads again in MiXCR, with one record for every CDR3 protein. The table lists 350,000 to 500,000 distinct CDR3 sequences, around 15% of them singletons. In addition, the sample was reused for a study of T cells in Graves' hyperthyroidism and ophthalmopathy.

This receptor was taken from a woman in her forties or fifties with Graves disease. This rearrangement joins TRBV2 to TRBJ2-5; D possibly corresponds to TRBD1 (6 bases). The sample here was peripheral blood mononuclear cells (PBMCs), taken at new diagnosis, from a patient treated with antithyroid drugs. CDR3 in DNA: TGTGCCAGCATCTTGGGGGCCTATGAGACCCAGTACTTC. Translation: CASILGAYETQYF.